These 17 T cell receptor beta chains were all obtained from the same sample, sequenced in a study of glioma-infiltrating T cells after dendritic cell vaccination. The time point is: after dendritic cell vaccination, including at tumor progression/relapse. Measured with immunoSEQ multiplex PCR; TCRdb has only the in-frame clones, and not every one. Of 100,000 or so clones listed, nearly 90% are singletons. Sample: blood, taken after dendritic cell vaccination. Receptors were obtained from a human donor with glioblastoma.

The chain couples TRBV19 to TRBJ2-2; D uncertain. Germline CDR1 reads LNHDA; CDR2 reads SQIVND (reference sequence). The CDR3 has 14 residues. V gave up 0 bases and J gave up 1 base, with 3 bases separating them. The CDR3 here is CASSIERNTGELFF. In DNA, the CDR3 is TGTGCCAGTAGTATAGAGAGGAACACCGGGGAGCTGTTTTTT. The variable domain in full, completed from reference TRBV19 and TRBJ2-2, reads DGGITQSPKYLFRKEGQNVTLSCEQNLNHDAMYWYRQDPGQGLRLIYYSQIVNDFQKGDIAEGYSVSREKKESFPLTVTSAQKNPTAFYLCASSIERNTGELFFGEGSRLTVL.

The J gene is TRBJ2-5, the V gene TRBV2; 8 positions agree with TRBD2. V lost 7 bases, J lost 3 bases, and 13 bases stayed unmatched. There are 16 residues in the CDR3. Germline V gene sequence: CDR1 SNHLY, CDR2 FYNNEI. CDR3 amino acids: CASIPSAGGVEETQYF. DNA for the CDR3: TGTGCCAGCATCCCCTCGGCGGGGGGCGTCGAAGAGACCCAGTACTTC. Combining the CDR3 with reference TRBV2 and TRBJ2-5 gives the whole variable domain EPEVTQTPSHQVTQMGQEVILRCVPISNHLYFYWYRQILGQKVEFLVSFYNNEISEKSEIFDDQFSVERPDGSNFTLKIRSTKLEDSAMYFCASIPSAGGVEETQYFGPGTRLLVL.

The V and J genes are TRBV6-1 and TRBJ1-5; a possible D gene is TRBD1 (5 bases). V was cut by 5 bases and J by 6 bases, with 14 bases left in between. Germline V gene sequence: CDR1 MNHNS, CDR2 SASEGT. The CDR3 consists of 14 residues. CDR3: CASSFAREGQPQHF. The CDR3 bases are TGTGCCAGCAGTTTCGCCAGGGAAGGTCAGCCCCAGCATTTT.

This sequence joins TRBV14 and TRBJ2-5; 8 nucleotides match TRBD1. CDR3 size: 15 residues. Germline V gives CDR1 SGHDN, CDR2 FVKESK. With 0 bases clipped from V and 4 bases from J, the junction kept 4 bases outside the gene matches. The CDR3 bases are TGTGCCAGCAGCCAAGACAGGGGGCGTAGAGAGACCCAGTACTTC. Residues: CASSQDRGRRETQYF.

The chain links TRBV5-1 to TRBJ1-5, with TRBD1 as a possible D gene (6 bases). The V end was cut by 2 bases, the J end by 3 bases, with 9 bases between. This CDR3 is built from 14 residues. CDR1 and CDR2 (germline): SGHRS, YFSETQ. CDR3 sequence (DNA): TGCGCCAGCAGCTTAGGGGGGGCCAATCAGCCCCAGCATTTT. Translated, it gives CASSLGGANQPQHF.

This chain uses TRBV5-4 with TRBJ2-5; the match to TRBD1 covers 8 bases. The germline gives CDR1 SGHNT, CDR2 YYREEE (reference sequence). This CDR3 has 15 amino acids. Losses at the gene ends were 4 bases for V and 5 bases for J; bases not matched to a gene: 10. CDR3 nucleotide sequence: TGTGCCAGCAGCACCATTGGACAGGGTCGGGAGACCCAGTACTTC. It yields the protein CASSTIGQGRETQYF. The full variable domain, in which reference TRBV5-4 and TRBJ2-5 provide the parts outside the CDR3, is ETGVTQSPTHLIKTRGQQVTLRCSSQSGHNTVSWYQQALGQGPQFIFQYYREEENGRGNFPPRFSGLQFPNYSSELNVNALELDDSALYLCASSTIGQGRETQYFGPGTRLLVL.

The genes are TRBV30 and TRBJ2-3; TRBD1 aligns across 8 bases. After removal of 2 bases from V and 3 bases from J, the junction contained 1 base not matched to a gene. The CDR3 is 13 residues long. Germline V CDR1 and CDR2: GTSNPN, SVGIG (reference sequence). CDR3 sequence: CAWSYRGTDTQYF. The CDR3 DNA reads as TGTGCCTGGAGTTACAGGGGGACAGATACGCAGTATTTT.

This chain links TRBV2 with TRBJ1-4; no reliable D call. The CDR3 runs to 11 residues. Trimming cost V 10 bases and J 7 bases, with 10 bases left between them. Germline V gene data show CDR1 as SNHLY and CDR2 as FYNNEI. CDR3 DNA: TGTGCCATAAGCGGGAGTGAAAAACTGTTTTTT. Translated: CAISGSEKLFF.

This chain connects TRBV5-1 to TRBJ1-1; 7 nucleotides agree with TRBD1. The CDR3 length is 12 residues. CDR1 is SGHRS, CDR2 YFSETQ, per germline. The ends lost 4 bases at V and 8 bases at J; junction bases unmatched: 5. This chain's CDR3 is CASSPETGEAFF. DNA of the CDR3: TGCGCCAGCAGCCCCGAGACAGGGGAAGCTTTCTTT.

The chain combines TRBV7-9 with TRBJ2-1, with 7 bases fitting TRBD2. Germline CDR1 is SEHNR and CDR2 is FQNEAQ (reference sequence). This CDR3 is 14 amino acids long. After removal of 4 bases from V and 9 bases from J, the junction contained 9 bases not matched to a gene. This CDR3 is CASSSTLGGGEQFF. Here the CDR3 DNA reads TGTGCCAGCAGCTCCACCCTGGGGGGGGGTGAGCAGTTCTTC.

The chain links TRBV6-1 to TRBJ1-2; no clear D gene. The CDR3 extends over 13 amino acids. CDR1 and CDR2 from the germline V gene are MNHNS and SASEGT. V was shortened by 5 bases and J by 2 bases, with 9 bases between the two germline ends. The CDR3 region has the DNA TGTGCCAGCAGTCCCGACACCAACTATGGCTACACCTTC. Its protein is CASSPDTNYGYTF.

CDR3 bases: TGTGCCAGCAGCTTAGTAAGCAGGGGGAAGACCCAGTACTTC. Amino acids: CASSLVSRGKTQYF. The V gene is TRBV11-2, the J gene TRBJ2-5; 7 positions match TRBD1. Germline CDR1 is SGHAT and CDR2 is FQNNGV. V lost 1 base to trimming and J lost 6 bases; unmatched junction nucleotides: 5. The CDR3 is 14 residues long.

The rearrangement uses TRBV4-2 and TRBJ1-5; D uncertain. CDR1 LGHNA and CDR2 YNFKEQ come from the germline V gene. The V end lost 6 bases, the J end lost 2 bases, and 17 bases lay between the germline ends. This CDR3 is built from 16 residues. The CDR3 spells CASSPGVEYGNQPQHF. In DNA form, the CDR3 reads TGTGCCAGCAGTCCTGGCGTGGAGTACGGCAATCAGCCCCAGCATTTT.

Worth noting for this clone: The sample has other DNA sequences that encode this CDR3 too. The chain is built from TRBV5-1 and TRBJ2-7; 7 nucleotides match TRBD2. Losses at the gene ends were 0 bases for V and 2 bases for J; bases not matched to a gene: 5. CDR1 SGHRS and CDR2 YFSETQ come from the germline V gene. The CDR3 covers 15 residues. CDR3 sequence (DNA): TGCGCCAGCAGCTTGGAGGGGAGGGGCCCCTACGAGCAGTACTTC. Translated: CASSLEGRGPYEQYF.

The chain combines TRBV2 with TRBJ2-3; the D gene is possibly TRBD2 (7 bases). This CDR3 has 15 residues. With 6 bases removed from V and 3 bases from J, the gap between germline ends came to 16 bases. In germline, CDR1 is SNHLY, CDR2 FYNNEI. In DNA, the CDR3 is TGTGCCAGCAGCTGGGGGGGGCCGGGGACAGATACGCAGTATTTT. Its translation is CASSWGGPGTDTQYF.

A few counts support this clone. The genes are TRBV5-1 and TRBJ2-7, with 7 bases matching TRBD2. CDR3 length equals 15 residues. V lost 0 bases, J lost 2 bases, and 5 bases stayed unmatched. The germline V gene encodes CDR1 SGHRS and CDR2 YFSETQ. In DNA form, the CDR3 reads TGCGCCAGCAGCTTGGTTGGCGGGAGACCCTACGAGCAGTACTTC. Residues: CASSLVGGRPYEQYF.

This chain links TRBV5-1 with TRBJ2-7; 12 positions match TRBD2. Per the germline V gene, CDR1 is SGHRS and CDR2 is YFSETQ. The CDR3 consists of 16 residues. The V and J ends lost 5 bases and 2 bases, in that order; junction bases with no gene match: 8. This CDR3 reads CASRPRTSGITYEQYF. The CDR3 bases are TGCGCCAGCAGGCCAAGGACTAGCGGGATTACCTACGAGCAGTACTTC.